A single sample gave rise to the 26 T cell receptor beta chains below, sequenced in a study of blood T cell repertoires in COVID-19. The table came from immunoSEQ multiplex PCR; TCRdb's copy has only in-frame clones and leaves some out. This table has more than 150,000 clones, around 87% appearing once. Source material: peripheral blood. The receptor set was obtained from a man aged 45-65 years with acute or convalescent COVID-19.

A note on this clone: The junction departs from the called germline gene at one end, perhaps through a read error. The chain combines TRBV7-7 with TRBJ2-5; D might be TRBD1 (8 bases). This CDR3 region has 16 residues. Germline V lookup: CDR1 SSHAT, CDR2 FNYEAQ (reference sequence). The CDR3 protein is CASSLGGQGASETQYF. The CDR3 nucleotides read TGTGCTAGCAGTTTGGGAGGGCAGGGGGCTTCAGAGACCCAGTACTTC.

This clone was recorded a few times. The rearrangement links TRBV5-1 to TRBJ1-4, with D perhaps TRBD1 (5 bases). Germline lookup yields CDR1 SGHRS and CDR2 YFSETQ. The CDR3 spans 15 residues. V gave up 4 bases and J gave up 8 bases, with 18 bases separating them. The CDR3 protein is CASSPTTAGKEKLFF. Here the CDR3 DNA reads TGCGCCAGCAGCCCCACGACTGCAGGGAAGGAAAAACTGTTTTTT.

This clone was seen only once. This chain joins TRBV4-3 and TRBJ2-2; 9 bases align to TRBD1. The trim removed 0 bases at V and 6 bases at J, leaving 5 bases unmatched. Per germline, CDR1 LGHNA and CDR2 YSLEER. The CDR3 sequence is 16 residues long. The DNA of the CDR3 is TGCGCCAGCAGCCAAGATGATAGGACAGGGGCCGGGGAGCTGTTTTTT. Translation gives CASSQDDRTGAGELFF.

The rearrangement links TRBV18 to TRBJ2-1; 8 bases are shared with TRBD1. Germline loops: CDR1 KGHSH, CDR2 LQKENI. With 5 bases clipped from V and 0 bases from J, the junction kept 3 bases outside the gene matches. CDR3 length: 15 residues. CDR3 in amino acids: CASSGQGVSYNEQFF. In DNA form, the CDR3 reads TGTGCCAGCTCAGGACAGGGTGTCTCCTACAATGAGCAGTTCTTC.

The chain couples TRBV7-8 to TRBJ2-3, with a weak D call TRBD2 (6 bases). Trimming removed 2 bases at V and 3 bases at J, with 24 bases between. CDR3 length: 19 amino acids. CDR1 and CDR2 (germline): SGHVS, FQNEAQ. CDR3 in DNA: TGTGCCAGCAGCTTATTGTTGGGGGACTGGGGGTTCGAGACAGATACGCAGTATTTT. It translates to CASSLLLGDWGFETDTQYF.

This clone came up once. The rearrangement links TRBV4-1 to TRBJ2-1; perhaps TRBD2 as D (5 bases). The CDR3 has 12 amino acids. Trimming removed 4 bases from V and 7 bases from J, with 8 bases in between. Germline values: CDR1 MGHRA, CDR2 YSYEKL. CDR3 in amino acids: CASSPGDNEQFF. CDR3 bases: TGCGCCAGCAGCCCCGGGGATAATGAGCAGTTCTTC.

V is TRBV24-1 and J is TRBJ2-5, with 12 positions matching TRBD2. Per the germline V gene, CDR1 is KGHDR and CDR2 is SFDVKD. The V segment lost 4 bases and the J segment 5 bases; nucleotides outside the gene matches: 4. The CDR3 sequence is 15 residues long. The DNA for the CDR3 is TGTGCCACCAGTGACTCTAGCGGGGGGGCTGAGACCCAGTACTTC. Amino acids: CATSDSSGGAETQYF.

The chain joins TRBV19 to TRBJ1-4; the D is unclear. Trimming stripped 0 bases from V and 8 bases from J, with 10 bases between. Germline V gene sequence: CDR1 LNHDA, CDR2 SQIVND (reference sequence). This CDR3 is built from 14 residues. CDR3 nucleotides: TGTGCCAGTAGTATAGACCTGAACATAGAAAAACTGTTTTTT. This gives the protein CASSIDLNIEKLFF.

In the case of this clone: This same CDR3 is encoded by further DNA sequences in the sample. This chain's CDR3 is CASSEGLAGGQETQYF. The CDR3 DNA reads TGTGCCAGCAGTGAAGGACTAGCGGGGGGCCAAGAGACCCAGTACTTC. The gene calls are TRBV6-1 and TRBJ2-5; 13 bases line up with TRBD2. CDR1 is MNHNS, CDR2 SASEGT, per germline. The CDR3 has 16 residues. With V trimmed by 1 base and J by 1 base, 0 bases remained unmatched.

J is TRBJ2-3 and V is TRBV7-9; D may be TRBD2 (5 bases). Germline-derived CDR1 and CDR2 are SEHNR and FQNEAQ (reference sequence). Trimming left V 2 bases short and J 0 bases short, with 9 bases between. CDR3 length: 15 amino acids. CDR3 amino acids: CASSLNLASTDTQYF. Written as DNA, the CDR3 is TGTGCCAGCAGCTTAAATCTAGCTAGCACAGATACGCAGTATTTT.

The rearrangement links TRBV27 to TRBJ2-7, with D perhaps matching TRBD1 (5 bases). CDR1 is MNHEY and CDR2 is SMNVEV in the germline V gene (reference sequence). The CDR3 has 15 amino acids. V was cut by 10 bases and J by 3 bases, with 22 bases left in between. CDR3 sequence: CATILYAAGNYEQYF. The CDR3 coding sequence is TGTGCCACCATCCTTTACGCGGCAGGGAACTACGAGCAGTACTTC.

The gene calls are TRBV21-1 and TRBJ2-5; no check of the table's D call, TRBD1, against the DNA was made. TRBV21-1 constitutes a pseudogene. This CDR3 region has 17 residues. The CDR3 here is CASSRPGQDDCQETQYF. The CDR3, as DNA: TGTGCCAGCAGCAGGCCCGGACAGGATGACTGCCAAGAGACCCAGTACTTC.

The rearrangement joins TRBV10-2 to TRBJ2-2, with 10 bases identical to TRBD2. The V gene's germline CDR1 is WSHSY and CDR2 SAAADI. This CDR3 comprises 14 residues. V gave up 4 bases and J gave up 4 bases; unmatched junction bases: 0. The CDR3 nucleotides are TGCGCCAGCAGTGGGACTAGCGGCACCGGGGAGCTGTTTTTT. Encoded protein: CASSGTSGTGELFF.

The V gene is TRBV6-5, the J gene TRBJ1-4, with 8 bases matching TRBD1. The V and J ends lost 5 bases and 7 bases, in that order; junction bases with no gene match: 9. The germline CDR1 and CDR2 sequences are MNHEY and SVGAGI. The CDR3 spans 15 residues. The CDR3 here is CASSRGQGAGEKLFF. The CDR3 coding sequence is TGTGCCAGCAGTAGAGGCCAGGGGGCGGGTGAAAAACTGTTTTTT.

The chain recombines TRBV5-8 with TRBJ2-5; D might be TRBD1 (6 bases). The CDR3 extends over 13 amino acids. Germline values: CDR1 SGHTS, CDR2 YDEGEE. With 0 bases removed from V and 5 bases from J, the gap between germline ends came to 8 bases. CDR3 DNA: TGTGCCAGCAGCTTGGTTAGGGGGGAGACCCAGTACTTC. Translated, it gives CASSLVRGETQYF.

CDR3: CASTGLAGVGTNEQFF. CDR3 DNA sequence: TGTGCCAGTACGGGACTAGCGGGGGTGGGAACCAATGAGCAGTTCTTC. The chain has TRBV19 and TRBJ2-1; 14 bases map to TRBD2. The junction had 8 bases not matched to a gene; V was cut back by 7 bases and J by 6 bases. CDR1 LNHDA and CDR2 SQIVND come from the germline V gene (reference sequence). The CDR3 has 16 amino acids. The variable domain in full, completed from reference TRBV19 and TRBJ2-1, reads DGGITQSPKYLFRKEGQNVTLSCEQNLNHDAMYWYRQDPGQGLRLIYYSQIVNDFQKGDIAEGYSVSREKKESFPLTVTSAQKNPTAFYLCASTGLAGVGTNEQFFGPGTRLTVL.

The CDR3 sequence: CASRRTGGPEAFF. In DNA, the CDR3 is TGTGCCAGCAGGAGGACAGGAGGGCCTGAAGCTTTCTTT. This chain joins TRBV25-1 and TRBJ1-1; 7 bases fit TRBD1. V lost 6 bases, J lost 6 bases, and 7 bases stayed unmatched. CDR1 and CDR2 (germline): MGHDK, SYGVNS. CDR3 size: 13 residues.

This chain connects TRBV4-1 to TRBJ1-5; D perhaps matches TRBD1 (6 bases). CDR1 and CDR2 from the germline V gene are MGHRA and YSYEKL. The CDR3 totals 15 residues. Trimming pared 2 bases from V and 0 bases from J, leaving 8 bases between. This CDR3 is CASSQRTASNQPQHF. CDR3 DNA: TGCGCCAGCAGCCAACGGACAGCTAGCAATCAGCCCCAGCATTTT.

The chain recombines TRBV28 with TRBJ1-1; a possible D gene is TRBD1 (6 bases). The CDR3 contains 14 residues. Trimming took 3 bases from V and 3 from J, leaving 11 bases between them. Germline CDR1 MDHEN, CDR2 SYDVKM. DNA for the CDR3: TGTGCCAGCAGTTTGCCCACAGGGTACACTGAAGCTTTCTTT. This sequence encodes CASSLPTGYTEAFF.

This clone was detected once. This sequence joins TRBV7-8 and TRBJ2-7; tentative D call: TRBD1 (5 bases). CDR3 length: 15 residues. Trimming stripped 5 bases from V and 0 bases from J, with 14 bases between. Germline V CDR1 and CDR2: SGHVS, FQNEAQ. CDR3 bases: TGTGCCAGCAGCCCACCACAGGAAAGCTCCTACGAGCAGTACTTC. It specifies CASSPPQESSYEQYF.

The rearrangement links TRBV4-1 to TRBJ2-3, with 14 bases aligning to TRBD2. The germline V gene has CDR1 MGHRA and CDR2 YSYEKL. CDR3 size: 16 residues. V was pared by 1 base and J by 8 bases, with 5 bases of the junction left unmatched. The CDR3 DNA sequence: TGCGCCAGCAGCCAAGCGGGACTAGCGGGAGTGGGTACGCAGTATTTT. Translation gives CASSQAGLAGVGTQYF.

The chain links TRBV29-1 to TRBJ2-1; 7 bases fit TRBD2. Per germline, CDR1 SQVTM and CDR2 ANQGSEA. J gave up 0 bases and V 4 bases, and 6 bases lay outside the gene matches. CDR3 length: 15 residues. This chain's CDR3 is CSVVGGGPSYNEQFF. For the CDR3, the DNA is TGCAGCGTTGTGGGGGGGGGACCCTCCTACAATGAGCAGTTCTTC.

The chain carries TRBV6-5 and TRBJ1-5; a weak D match, TRBD1 (5 bases). V shed 0 bases and J shed 6 bases, with 9 bases lying between them. The CDR3 covers 14 residues. In germline, CDR1 is MNHEY, CDR2 SVGAGI. DNA of the CDR3: TGTGCCAGCAGTTACTCGACCAGGGCTCAGCCCCAGCATTTT. The encoded protein is CASSYSTRAQPQHF.

The chain joins TRBV7-3 to TRBJ2-5, with 8 bases matching TRBD1. CDR1 is SGHTA and CDR2 is FQGTGA in the germline V gene. J was trimmed by 5 bases and V by 0 bases; bases with no gene match: 11. The CDR3 runs to 17 residues. The CDR3 sequence: CASSLTFRGQVMETQYF. The CDR3 coding sequence is TGTGCCAGCAGCTTAACGTTTAGGGGACAGGTCATGGAGACCCAGTACTTC.

The chain recombines TRBV15 with TRBJ2-5; TRBD1 agrees at 8 bases. Germline assignment: CDR1 LNHNV and CDR2 YYDKDF (reference sequence). V shed 5 bases, J shed 4 bases, and the junction held 12 bases outside the gene matches. This CDR3 has 16 amino acids. The CDR3 DNA reads as TGTGCCACCAGCGTCTCTGCTCAGGGGGCCGGAGAGACCCAGTACTTC. Its protein is CATSVSAQGAGETQYF.

This clone was detected only a few times. This chain connects TRBV5-6 to TRBJ1-6, with TRBD1 identical over 8 bases. The J segment lost 9 bases and the V segment lost 4 bases, leaving 9 bases of the junction unmatched. Germline lookup yields CDR1 SGHDT and CDR2 YYEEEE. The CDR3 totals 15 residues. CDR3 bases: TGTGCCAGCAGCAGTACAGGGGGTAGGAGTTCACCCCTCCACTTT. It yields the protein CASSSTGGRSSPLHF. Variable domain in full (rest from reference TRBV5-6 and TRBJ1-6): DAGVTQSPTHLIKTRGQQVTLRCSPKSGHDTVSWYQQALGQGPQFIFQYYEEEERQRGNFPDRFSGHQFPNYSSELNVNALLLGDSALYLCASSSTGGRSSPLHFGNGTRLTVT.